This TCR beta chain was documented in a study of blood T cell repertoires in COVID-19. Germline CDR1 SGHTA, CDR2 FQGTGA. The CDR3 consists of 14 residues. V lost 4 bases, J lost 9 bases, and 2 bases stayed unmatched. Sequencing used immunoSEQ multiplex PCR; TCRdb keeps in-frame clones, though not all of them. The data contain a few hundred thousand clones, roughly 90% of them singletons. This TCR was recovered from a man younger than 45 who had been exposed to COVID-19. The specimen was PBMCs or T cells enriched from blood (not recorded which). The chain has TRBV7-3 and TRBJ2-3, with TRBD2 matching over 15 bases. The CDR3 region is CASSSGLAGGTQYF. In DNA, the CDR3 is TGTGCCAGCAGCTCCGGACTAGCGGGGGGGACGCAGTATTTT.